The sequence of this TCR beta chain was determined in a study of CD8 T cells in ankylosing spondylitis. Study observations and caveats: Disease-linked clones were reportedly significantly enriched in matched ankylosing spondylitis synovial fluid.

This clonotype was recorded many times. Its antigen is unidentified. As the method for making TCR beta libraries, quantitative 5'-RACE with molecular barcodes was used. Via MiXCR, TCRdb re-called the 5' RACE reads, giving one row per CDR3 protein. The top ten clones hold about 2.8% of a sample with 200,000 to 300,000 distinct CDR3 sequences, about 10% of them seen once. The V gene lost 1 base and the J gene lost 3 bases, with 16 bases spanning the gap. Germline V gene sequence: CDR1 LGHDT, CDR2 YNNKEL (reference sequence). The CDR3 consists of 17 residues. The sample consisted of blood, either unsorted or a sorted T cell fraction (not recorded which). The TCR sequence derives from a male donor with ankylosing spondylitis or in good health (not recorded which). The chain carries TRBV3-1 and TRBJ2-1; D remains ambiguous. The DNA for the CDR3 is TGTGCCAGCAGCCAAGTTTCGCGAGAGCTCATCTACAATGAGCAGTTCTTC. It codes for CASSQVSRELIYNEQFF.